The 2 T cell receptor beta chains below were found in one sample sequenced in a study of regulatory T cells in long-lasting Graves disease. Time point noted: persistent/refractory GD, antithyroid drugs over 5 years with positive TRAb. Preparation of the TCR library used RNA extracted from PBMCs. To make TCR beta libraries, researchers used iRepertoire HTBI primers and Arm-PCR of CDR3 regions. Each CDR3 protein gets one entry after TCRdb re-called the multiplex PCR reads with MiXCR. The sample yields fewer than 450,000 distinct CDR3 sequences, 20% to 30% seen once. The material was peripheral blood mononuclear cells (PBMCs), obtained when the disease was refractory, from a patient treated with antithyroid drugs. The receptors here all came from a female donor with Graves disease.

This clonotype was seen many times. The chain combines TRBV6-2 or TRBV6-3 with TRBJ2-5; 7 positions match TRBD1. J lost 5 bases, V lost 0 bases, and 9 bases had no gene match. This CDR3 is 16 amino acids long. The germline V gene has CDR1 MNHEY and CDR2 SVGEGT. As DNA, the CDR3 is TGTGCCAGCAGTTACTCCTCAAGACAGGGCGGCGAGACCCAGTACTTC. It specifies CASSYSSRQGGETQYF.

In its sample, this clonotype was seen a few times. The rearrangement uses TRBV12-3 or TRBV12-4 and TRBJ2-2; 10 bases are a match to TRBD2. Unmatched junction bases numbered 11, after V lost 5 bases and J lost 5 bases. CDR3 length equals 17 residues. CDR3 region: CASSLGRGLAPTGELFF. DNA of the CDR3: TGTGCCAGCAGTCTAGGTCGGGGACTAGCGCCGACCGGGGAGCTGTTTTTT.